This TCR beta chain derives from a study of T cell repertoires in cytomegalovirus infection. TCRdb fed the reads into MiXCR, producing one record per CDR3 protein. The data contain about 100,000 distinct CDR3 sequences, 25% to 30% of them singletons. Trimming took off 0 bases at V and 1 base at J, with 7 bases between the two ends. This CDR3 has 15 amino acids. The germline V gene encodes CDR1 ENHRY and CDR2 SYGVKD. This clonotype was observed at least ten times. Antigen unknown. General observations from the study: Individuals carrying CMV plus the relevant HLA were identified by cumulative frequency of public TCR beta families.

The sequences come from CD8+ T cells from cultured PBMCs, collected from culture after CMV antigen stimulation. The receptor comes from a human donor in good health (CMV status not recorded). Some clones in this sample may be carry-over from other donors' samples. This chain joins TRBV10-3 and TRBJ2-1, with D possibly TRBD2 on 6 matching bases. The CDR3 bases are TGTGCCATCAGTGAGTCGGGGGGTTCCTACAATGAGCAGTTCTTC. Protein: CAISESGGSYNEQFF.